The 20 T cell receptor beta chains below come from one sample, sequenced in a study of blood T cell repertoires in COVID-19. Profiled with immunoSEQ multiplex PCR; TCRdb holds only in-frame clones, not every one. The table shows roughly 480,000 clones, with nearly 90% occurring only once. Material for sequencing was peripheral blood. These receptors came from a man aged 18-30 years with COVID-19, enrolled during active disease.

V gene TRBV9 combines with J gene TRBJ2-5, with 11 bases matching TRBD2. CDR1 and CDR2 (germline): SGDLS, YYNGEE. The V and J ends lost 3 bases and 1 base, in that order; junction bases with no gene match: 2. The CDR3 has 15 residues. This CDR3 reads CASSASGGPQETQYF. The CDR3 DNA sequence: TGTGCCAGCAGCGCTAGCGGGGGGCCCCAAGAGACCCAGTACTTC.

The V gene is TRBV5-1, the J gene TRBJ1-2, with TRBD1 matching over 7 bases. The junction had 8 bases not matched to a gene; V was cut back by 0 bases and J by 3 bases. There are 16 residues in the CDR3. CDR1 is SGHRS, CDR2 YFSETQ, per germline. CDR3 nucleotides: TGCGCCAGCAGCTTGGGGACAGGTGTCTTGGACTATGGCTACACCTTC. Translating it yields CASSLGTGVLDYGYTF.

J is TRBJ1-2 and V is TRBV10-3; tentatively, D is TRBD1 (6 bases). V gave up 3 bases and J gave up 3 bases, with 8 bases separating them. The CDR3 totals 13 residues. Germline V gives CDR1 ENHRY, CDR2 SYGVKD. The DNA for the CDR3 is TGTGCCATCAGTGATCAGGGGTACTATGGCTACACCTTC. It codes for CAISDQGYYGYTF.

The chain is built from TRBV15 and TRBJ2-5; possibly TRBD1 for D (5 bases). Germline-derived CDR1 and CDR2 are LNHNV and YYDKDF (reference sequence). V lost 4 bases to trimming and J lost 5 bases, with 8 bases between them. The CDR3 length is 12 residues. This CDR3 is CATSMGLETQYF. The CDR3 DNA reads as TGTGCCACCAGCATGGGGCTGGAGACCCAGTACTTC.

The chain carries TRBV5-1 and TRBJ2-5; TRBD2 matches at 9 bases. The length of the CDR3 is 15 residues. The V gene's germline CDR1 is SGHRS and CDR2 YFSETQ. Trimming cost V 0 bases and J 4 bases; bases outside gene matches: 4. CDR3: CASSLGSLAGETQYF. The CDR3 coding sequence is TGCGCCAGCAGCTTGGGGTCACTAGCGGGAGAGACCCAGTACTTC.

For the CDR3, the DNA is TGTGCCAGCAGTCCCCGGACTAGCGGCGGGGAGCTGTTTTTT. Translation gives CASSPRTSGGELFF. The J gene is TRBJ2-2, the V gene TRBV6-2 or TRBV6-3, with TRBD2 matching 10 bases. CDR3 length: 14 residues. J was trimmed by 7 bases and V by 5 bases; bases with no gene match: 4. Germline V gene data show CDR1 as MNHEY and CDR2 as SVGEGT.

This chain connects TRBV18 to TRBJ2-3, with D perhaps matching TRBD2 (5 bases). CDR3 length: 14 residues. Deletions cut 1 base from V and 2 bases from J, with 7 bases between. The germline V gene has CDR1 KGHSH and CDR2 LQKENI. The CDR3 region is CASSPRRITDTQYF. In DNA form, the CDR3 reads TGTGCCAGCTCACCACGGAGGATCACAGATACGCAGTATTTT.

V usage is TRBV15 and J usage is TRBJ2-2; TRBD2 matches 7 bases. The CDR3 spans 16 residues. Germline V gene lookup returns CDR1 LNHNV and CDR2 YYDKDF (reference sequence). Germline trimming cut 0 bases from V and 5 bases from J; bases unmatched to any gene: 6. The CDR3 protein is CATSRDRGLVTGELFF. The CDR3 region has the DNA TGTGCCACCAGCAGAGATCGCGGACTAGTAACCGGGGAGCTGTTTTTT.

This chain connects TRBV11-3 to TRBJ1-1; perhaps TRBD1 as D (5 bases). The V end was cut by 7 bases, the J end by 6 bases, with 18 bases between. Germline lookup yields CDR1 SGHNT and CDR2 YENEEA. This CDR3 has 14 residues. The CDR3 region is CASITQVKPSEAFF. DNA for the CDR3: TGTGCCAGCATAACACAGGTTAAGCCCTCTGAAGCTTTCTTT.

The chain has TRBV27 and TRBJ1-5, with no clear D. The CDR3 is made up of 13 amino acids. The germline gives CDR1 MNHEY, CDR2 SMNVEV (reference sequence). The V end lost 4 bases, the J end lost 5 bases, and 9 bases lay between the germline ends. The CDR3 reads CASSSLVYQPQHF. CDR3 in DNA: TGTGCCAGCAGTTCCCTCGTTTATCAGCCCCAGCATTTT.

V and J are TRBV5-8 and TRBJ2-5; 7 positions match TRBD2. The CDR3 has 13 amino acids. Germline CDR1 and CDR2: SGHTS and YDEGEE. V lost 1 base and J lost 5; bases outside the gene matches: 2. CDR3 protein: CASSLRGGETQYF. CDR3 in DNA: TGTGCCAGCAGCTTGCGGGGAGGGGAGACCCAGTACTTC.

The gene calls are TRBV24-1 and TRBJ2-2, with TRBD1 identical over 7 bases. Germline V gene sequence: CDR1 KGHDR, CDR2 SFDVKD. The CDR3 extends over 15 amino acids. V shed 7 bases and J 3 bases; nucleotides not matched to a gene: 7. In DNA form, the CDR3 reads TGTGCCACCAGCGACAGGGAAAGGGACACCGGGGAGCTGTTTTTT. As protein: CATSDRERDTGELFF.

This chain links TRBV5-1 with TRBJ1-5; D unclear. The V gene lost 0 bases and the J gene lost 7 bases, with 14 bases spanning the gap. The length of the CDR3 is 15 residues. Germline values: CDR1 SGHRS, CDR2 YFSETQ. This CDR3 reads CASSLAAGYGQPQHF. The CDR3 coding sequence is TGCGCCAGCAGCTTGGCAGCAGGCTATGGCCAGCCCCAGCATTTT. Based on the CDR3 plus reference TRBV5-1 and TRBJ1-5, the full variable domain is KAGVTQTPRYLIKTRGQQVTLSCSPISGHRSVSWYQQTPGQGLQFLFEYFSETQRNKGNFPGRFSGRQFSNSRSEMNVSTLELGDSALYLCASSLAAGYGQPQHFGDGTRLSIL.

This rearrangement joins TRBV6-5 to TRBJ1-3, with D hard to call. V lost 4 bases to trimming and J lost 1 base, with 14 bases between them. Germline CDR1 MNHEY, CDR2 SVGAGI. This CDR3 is 16 amino acids long. CDR3 protein: CASSFAMGGSGNTIYF. Written as DNA, the CDR3 is TGTGCCAGCAGTTTCGCGATGGGCGGGTCTGGAAACACCATATATTTT.

This chain links TRBV7-2 with TRBJ2-1; 9 bases are a match to TRBD2. With V trimmed by 2 bases and J by 7 bases, 12 bases remained unmatched. CDR3 length: 17 residues. Germline V gene data show CDR1 as SGHTA and CDR2 as FQGNSA. The CDR3 here is CASSLFRAGGGLNEQFF. Written as DNA, the CDR3 is TGTGCCAGCAGCTTATTTAGGGCGGGAGGGGGGTTGAATGAGCAGTTCTTC.

The rearrangement links TRBV13 to TRBJ1-2; no clear D. Trimming left V 5 bases short and J 1 base short, with 17 bases between. The CDR3 covers 16 residues. CDR1 is PRHDT and CDR2 is FYEKMQ in the germline V gene (reference sequence). The CDR3 loop reads CASSIRATRGNYGYTF. In DNA form, the CDR3 reads TGTGCCAGCAGCATCCGGGCAACCCGGGGTAACTATGGCTACACCTTC.

The V and J genes are TRBV11-2 and TRBJ2-7, with 7 bases aligning to TRBD2. CDR1 SGHAT and CDR2 FQNNGV come from the germline V gene. Trimming took 2 bases from V and 3 from J; bases not matched to a gene: 19. CDR3 length: 19 amino acids. CDR3 DNA: TGTGCCAGCAGCTTAATTCTTGGTCCGGAAGCGGGACCGTTCTACGAGCAGTACTTC. Its translation: CASSLILGPEAGPFYEQYF.

The chain links TRBV12-3 or TRBV12-4 to TRBJ1-6; the match to TRBD1 covers 7 bases. Trimming removed 6 bases from V and 7 bases from J; junction bases left unmatched: 3. The CDR3 is 13 residues long. The CDR3, as DNA: TGTGCCAGCAGCCAGGGGGGCAATTCACCCCTCCACTTT. It is translated as CASSQGGNSPLHF.

The chain employs TRBV19 and TRBJ2-7, with D perhaps TRBD1 (6 bases). Germline V gene sequence: CDR1 LNHDA, CDR2 SQIVND (reference sequence). V was cut by 3 bases and J by 3 bases, with 12 bases left in between. The CDR3 has 14 residues. Written as DNA, the CDR3 is TGTGCCAGTAGTATGGTAGGGACAAGCTACGAGCAGTACTTC. Its translation: CASSMVGTSYEQYF.

The gene calls are TRBV11-3 and TRBJ2-2; 11 bases fit TRBD2. This CDR3 has 17 amino acids. Looked up from germline, CDR1 is SGHNT and CDR2 is YENEEA. V lost 1 base to trimming and J lost 0 bases; unmatched junction nucleotides: 1. CDR3 DNA sequence: TGTGCCAGCAGCTTAGCTAGCGGGAGGACGAACACCGGGGAGCTGTTTTTT. Translating gives CASSLASGRTNTGELFF.